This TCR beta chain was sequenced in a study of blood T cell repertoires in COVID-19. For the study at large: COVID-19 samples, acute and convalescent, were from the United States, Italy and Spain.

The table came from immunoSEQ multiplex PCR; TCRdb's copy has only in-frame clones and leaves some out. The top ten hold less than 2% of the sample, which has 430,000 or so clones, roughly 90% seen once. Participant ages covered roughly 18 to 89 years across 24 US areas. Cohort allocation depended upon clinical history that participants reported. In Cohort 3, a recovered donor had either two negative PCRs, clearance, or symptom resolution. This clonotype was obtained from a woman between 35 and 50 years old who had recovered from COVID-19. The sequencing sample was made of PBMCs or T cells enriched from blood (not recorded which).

CDR3 in DNA: TGTGCCAGCAGCCCTTCTTTTTCCGGGGAGCTGTTTTTT. The encoded protein is CASSPSFSGELFF. This sequence joins TRBV5-4 and TRBJ2-2; D unresolved. V was clipped by 4 bases and J by 6 bases, with 10 bases between them. The CDR3 sequence is 13 residues long. Germline V gene lookup returns CDR1 SGHNT and CDR2 YYREEE (reference sequence).